These T cell receptor delta chains were read from a single sample in a study of Vδ1+ human thymocytes. TCRdb redid clone calling on the multiplex PCR reads using CATT. The sample shows 70,000 to 90,000 delta-chain clones, around 32% of them seen only once. The sample taken for sequencing was Vdelta1+ gamma-delta thymocytes from the thymus. These receptors all come from a boy in the first two years of life who had congenital heart surgery. Both conserved end residues are part of each CDR3. The D gene is left open where the match is weak. Where a row states a size, it is once, few, many or the class of an expanded clone; other rows omit it.

J gene | V gene | D gene | clone size | CDR3 protein | CDR3 DNA
TRDJ1 | TRDV1 | - | few | CALGGPRTRGLGYTDKLIF | TGTGCTCTTGGGGGACCTCGGACGAGGGGACTGGGCTACACCGATAAACTCATCTTT
TRDJ1 | TRDV1 | TRDD3 | few | CALGVKSPDKYWGIRPSWVTDKLIF | TGTGCTCTTGGGGTAAAATCGCCCGACAAGTACTGGGGGATACGACCCTCGTGGGTCACCGATAAACTCATCTTT
TRDJ1 | TRDV1 | TRDD3 | - | CALGERKPWLGGYAQVDKLIF | TGTGCTCTTGGGGAACGGAAACCCTGGCTGGGGGGATACGCTCAGGTCGATAAACTCATCTTT
TRDJ1 | TRDV2 | TRDD3 | once | CACDTARNWGIPDIPDKLIF | TGTGCCTGTGACACCGCAAGGAACTGGGGGATACCTGATATCCCGGATAAACTCATCTTT
TRDJ1 | TRDV1 | - | - | CALGELFLPGGGYTDKLIF | TGTGCTCTTGGGGAACTGTTCCTACCCGGGGGAGGGTACACCGATAAACTCATCTTT
TRDJ1 | TRDV1 | TRDD3 | - | CALGETLLPNLWGDTVSDKLIF | TGTGCTCTTGGGGAAACTTTGCTTCCCAACCTGTGGGGGGATACGGTTTCCGATAAACTCATCTTT
TRDJ1 | TRDV2 | TRDD3 | few | CACGIRPKLIF | TGTGCCTGTGGGATACGCCCTAAACTCATCTTT
TRDJ1 | TRDV2 | TRDD3 | - | CACDLWGIRLYKRRYTDKLIF | TGTGCCTGTGACCTCTGGGGGATACGCCTTTACAAACGCCGTTACACCGATAAGCTCATCTTT
TRDJ1 | TRDV1 | TRDD3 | - | CALGELRGGRLLGDPDKLIF | TGTGCTCTTGGGGAACTACGGGGAGGTCGGCTACTGGGGGATCCCGATAAACTCATCTTT
TRDJ1 | TRDV1 | TRDD3 | - | CALGERATPLDGGYAGYDKLIF | TGTGCTCTTGGGGAACGGGCGACGCCTTTGGATGGGGGATACGCGGGTTACGATAAACTCATCTTT
TRDJ1 | TRDV1 | - | few | CALGELARRGTDKLIF | TGTGCTCTTGGGGAACTCGCTCGGAGGGGGACCGATAAACTCATCTTT
TRDJ1 | TRDV2 | - | - | CACDILRQYTDKLIF | TGTGCCTGTGACATACTGAGACAGTACACCGACAAACTCATCTTT
TRDJ1 | TRDV1 | - | - | CALGDLRGPGGGLEPWYTDKLIF | TGTGCTCTTGGGGACCTTCGGGGGCCCGGTGGGGGGCTAGAACCATGGTACACCGATAAACTCATCTTT
TRDJ1 | TRDV1 | TRDD3 | - | CALGDRPQVRNWGMYTDKLIF | TGTGCTCTTGGGGACCGACCACAAGTGCGGAACTGGGGGATGTACACCGATAAACTCATCTTT
TRDJ1 | TRDV1 | TRDD3 | - | CALGEFLTWGDTGLYTDKLIF | TGTGCTCTTGGGGAGTTCTTAACTTGGGGGGATACCGGATTGTACACCGATAAACTCATCTTT
TRDJ1 | TRDV1 | - | few | CALGLPSPCVTEKLIF | TGTGCTCTTGGGCTACCTTCCCCCTGTGTGACAGAGAAACTCATCTTT